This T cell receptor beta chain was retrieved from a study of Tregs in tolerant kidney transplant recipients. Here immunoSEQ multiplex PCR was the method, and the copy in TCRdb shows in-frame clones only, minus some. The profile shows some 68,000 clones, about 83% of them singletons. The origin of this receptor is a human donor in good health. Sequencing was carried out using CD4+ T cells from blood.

CDR3 amino acids: CASSTRSGRADTQYF. Here the CDR3 DNA reads TGTGCCAGCAGCACCCGTAGCGGGAGGGCAGATACGCAGTATTTT. This chain joins TRBV7-2 and TRBJ2-3, with 11 bases identical to TRBD2. V was clipped by 5 bases and J by 4 bases; unmatched bases: 5. Per germline, CDR1 SGHTA and CDR2 FQGNSA. The CDR3 covers 15 residues.